Listed here is a single T cell receptor (beta chain). cDNA came from around 0.5 to 1 ug RNA primed by random hexamers. TCRdb reanalysed the immunoSEQ multiplex PCR reads using MiXCR and keeps one entry per CDR3 protein. The table includes hundreds of thousands of distinct CDR3 sequences, approximately 90% detected once. Both CD4+ and CD8+ T cells were negatively isolated, and TEMRA cells underwent FACS enrichment. This sample is part of a study of CD8 T cells in Susac syndrome. CDR1 and CDR2 (germline): SGDLS, YYNGEE. The CDR3 extends over 17 amino acids. With 4 bases removed from V and 0 bases from J, the gap between germline ends came to 17 bases.

The origin of this receptor is a human donor with multiple sclerosis. Sequenced: CD8+ T cells from PBMCs. The V call is TRBV9, the J call TRBJ2-1; D is tentatively TRBD1 or TRBD2 (6 bases each). The CDR3 here is CASSPSGGPSSYNEQFF. For the CDR3, the DNA is TGTGCCAGCAGCCCCTCTGGGGGGCCAAGCTCCTACAATGAGCAGTTCTTC.